The 10 T cell receptor beta chains reported below all come from one sample, sequenced in a study of blood T cell repertoires in COVID-19. Measured with immunoSEQ multiplex PCR; TCRdb has only the in-frame clones, and not every one. The table lists over 130,000 clones, almost 85% of them singletons. Sequencing used peripheral blood. The receptor set was obtained from a man aged 45-60 years with acute or convalescent COVID-19.

The chain is built from TRBV10-3 and TRBJ2-7; D is unresolved. Germline V gene data show CDR1 as ENHRY and CDR2 as SYGVKD. The V end lost 10 bases, the J end lost 0 bases, and 13 bases lay between the germline ends. This CDR3 region has 13 residues. CDR3 amino acids: CATSESHSYEQYF. CDR3 bases: TGTGCCACGAGCGAGTCACACTCCTACGAGCAGTACTTC.

The chain links TRBV19 to TRBJ1-2; the match to TRBD1 covers 10 bases. V was clipped by 6 bases and J by 0 bases; unmatched bases: 4. This CDR3 has 15 amino acids. CDR1 and CDR2 (germline): LNHDA, SQIVND (reference sequence). The CDR3, as DNA: TGTGCCAGTAGCCCCGGACAGGGGGCTAACTATGGCTACACCTTC. Amino acids: CASSPGQGANYGYTF.

This chain connects TRBV6-1 to TRBJ2-2; D might be TRBD2 (6 bases). CDR1 is MNHNS and CDR2 is SASEGT in the germline V gene. This CDR3 region has 15 residues. V lost 3 bases, J lost 3 bases, and 11 bases lay in between. Written as DNA, the CDR3 is TGTGCCAGCAGTGATCGCGGGGCAGACACCGGGGAGCTGTTTTTT. This codes for CASSDRGADTGELFF.

This clone was seen a handful of times. The rearrangement uses TRBV9 and TRBJ2-3; 9 bases match TRBD2. The CDR3 runs 16 residues. Germline CDR1 and CDR2: SGDLS and YYNGEE. The V segment lost 0 bases and the J segment 4 bases; nucleotides outside the gene matches: 6. CDR3 nucleotide sequence: TGTGCCAGCAGCGTAGGTAGCGGGGGCGGAGCAGATACGCAGTATTTT. This codes for CASSVGSGGGADTQYF. Drawing the rest from reference TRBV9 and TRBJ2-3, the complete variable domain is DSGVTQTPKHLITATGQRVTLRCSPRSGDLSVYWYQQSLDQGLQFLIQYYNGEERAKGNILERFSAQQFPDLHSELNLSSLELGDSALYFCASSVGSGGGADTQYFGPGTRLTVL.

This clone came up once. DNA for the CDR3: TGTGCCAGCAGCCCGCGGGACGGAAGTAACTATGGCTACACCTTC. Its translation: CASSPRDGSNYGYTF. The chain uses TRBV5-4 and TRBJ1-2; D possibly corresponds to TRBD1 (5 bases). Germline V gives CDR1 SGHNT, CDR2 YYREEE (reference sequence). V shed 4 bases and J shed 1 base, with 14 bases lying between them. The CDR3 is 15 residues long.

V gene TRBV7-3 combines with J gene TRBJ2-1, with D hard to call. Germline V gene sequence: CDR1 SGHTA, CDR2 FQGTGA. V was cut by 1 base and J by 5 bases, with 6 bases left in between. The CDR3 totals 13 residues. The CDR3 DNA reads as TGTGCCAGCAGCTTAAACAACCACAATGAGCAGTTCTTC. This gives the protein CASSLNNHNEQFF.

The chain is built from TRBV7-3 and TRBJ2-1, with 11 bases fitting TRBD2. The CDR3 sequence is 16 residues long. The V gene's germline CDR1 is SGHTA and CDR2 FQGTGA. V was pared by 5 bases and J by 5 bases, with 8 bases of the junction left unmatched. CDR3 in amino acids: CASSPIAGGYNNEQFF. The CDR3 DNA sequence: TGTGCCAGCAGCCCTATAGCGGGAGGGTACAACAATGAGCAGTTCTTC. The full variable domain, completed using reference TRBV7-3 and TRBJ2-1, is GAGVSQTPSNKVTEKGKYVELRCDPISGHTALYWYRQSLGQGPEFLIYFQGTGAADDSGLPNDRFFAVRPEGSVSTLKIQRTERGDSAVYLCASSPIAGGYNNEQFFGPGTRLTVL.

This clone was detected only a few times. V and J are TRBV7-3 and TRBJ2-2; possible D gene TRBD2, 6 bases. This CDR3 is 17 amino acids long. V was trimmed by 0 bases and J by 2 bases, leaving 13 bases between them. Germline V gene data show CDR1 as SGHTA and CDR2 as FQGTGA. The CDR3 DNA follows: TGTGCCAGCAGCTTAACCCCCTCGGGGGTAAACACCGGGGAGCTGTTTTTT. Amino acid sequence: CASSLTPSGVNTGELFF.

The V gene is TRBV9, the J gene TRBJ1-2; possibly TRBD1 for D (6 bases). Trimming left V 3 bases short and J 4 bases short, with 16 bases between. The CDR3 totals 15 residues. Germline-derived CDR1 and CDR2 are SGDLS and YYNGEE. The CDR3 DNA reads TGTGCCAGCAGCGACCGGGACACCTTCCTCTATGGCTACACCTTC. This gives the protein CASSDRDTFLYGYTF.

Only one count was recorded for this clone. The chain has TRBV14 and TRBJ1-2; tentatively, D is TRBD1 (6 bases). The V and J ends lost 4 bases and 5 bases respectively, with 11 bases between them. The length of the CDR3 is 13 residues. CDR1 and CDR2 (germline): SGHDN, FVKESK. This CDR3 reads CASSRGLIYGYTF. DNA for the CDR3: TGTGCCAGCAGCCGGGGGCTGATTTATGGCTACACCTTC.